Listed here is a single T cell receptor (beta chain). The CDR3 totals 15 residues. CDR1 is SGHVS, CDR2 FQNEAQ, per germline. V was pared by 2 bases and J by 7 bases, with 15 bases between. 13 Jbeta primers and 60 Vbeta primers were used for the PCR. Using immunoSEQ multiplex PCR, the repertoire was profiled, and TCRdb retains in-frame clones only, with some absent. Here the sample spans roughly 230,000 clones, more than 75% being singletons. This sample is part of a study of cytomegalovirus exposure and HLA in healthy donors. The sequenced sample was PBMCs. This rearrangement joins TRBV7-8 to TRBJ2-1, with D possibly matching TRBD2 (6 bases). This TCR derives from a girl aged 2-9 years in good health and CMV-seronegative. DNA of the CDR3: TGTGCCAGCAGCTTAATGCTAGCGACGGGAAATGAGCAGTTCTTC. Encoded protein: CASSLMLATGNEQFF.